The text below deals with one T cell receptor (beta chain). Trimming removed 1 base at V and 3 bases at J, with 7 bases between. CDR1 is LGHDT and CDR2 is YNNKEL in the germline V gene (reference sequence). The CDR3 loop spans 13 amino acids. The record originates from a study of blood T cell repertoires in COVID-19. Study-wide context: The United States, Italy and Spain provided the acute and convalescent COVID-19 samples. Nucleic acid was either cDNA or gDNA, and it came from T cells, B-cell-depleted T cells, or PBMCs.

Libraries were prepared by immunoSEQ multiplex PCR; TCRdb keeps only in-frame clonotypes and omits some of them. Seen here are tens of thousands of clones, 90% observed once, and the top ten hold 6.2%. Specimen: peripheral blood. The sequence was obtained from a man aged 35 to 55 with acute or convalescent COVID-19. The rearrangement uses TRBV3-1 (or the pseudogene TRBV3-2) and TRBJ2-7, with D tentatively TRBD2 (5 bases). DNA for the CDR3: TGTGCCAGCAGCCAAGGCGGGCGCTACGAGCAGTACTTC. As protein: CASSQGGRYEQYF.